A selection of T cell receptor beta chains follows, all from one sample in a study of OX40 agonist ivuxolimab in advanced cancers. Sequencing was performed with immunoSEQ multiplex PCR; in TCRdb, only in-frame clones are kept and a portion is missing. Of tens of thousands of clones listed, approximately 86% are singletons. The sequencing used CD4+ or CD8+ T cells sorted from blood, collected in a trial of the OX40 agonist ivuxolimab. All receptors derive from an adult with an advanced solid tumor such as melanoma, head and neck, liver or kidney cancer. The CDR3 runs from the conserved cysteine through the conserved F or W. The order of the fields is D gene, clone size, V gene, J gene, CDR3 DNA, CDR3 protein. The D gene is left open where the match is weak. Size is omitted from some rows. Given values are once, few, many or a class for expanded clones.

TRBD2	-	TRBV15	TRBJ2-5	TGTGCCACCAGCCGACTCACGACTAGCGGAGAGACCCAGTACTTC	CATSRLTTSGETQYF
-	-	TRBV5-1	TRBJ2-5	TGCGCCAGCAGCGCGAACACAGGGATCCAAGAGACCCAGTACTTC	CASSANTGIQETQYF
-	-	TRBV15	TRBJ1-2	TGTGCCACCAGCAGAGATCGGGCCAGCTATGGCTACACCTTC	CATSRDRASYGYTF
-	-	TRBV27	TRBJ2-4	TGTGCCAGCAGTTGGGGGTGGGGATTGGGGAACATTCAGTACTTC	CASSWGWGLGNIQYF
-	few	TRBV5-1	TRBJ1-1	TGCGCCAGCAGCTTGTCCACCTTGAACACTGAAGCTTTCTTT	CASSLSTLNTEAFF
-	few	TRBV7-9	TRBJ2-5	TGTGCCAGCAGCTCTGCTAAAGAGACCCAGTACTTC	CASSSAKETQYF
-	-	TRBV5-1	TRBJ1-4	TGCGCCAGCAGCTTTGCCGGACGGTATGAAAAACTGTTTTTT	CASSFAGRYEKLFF
-	-	TRBV6-5	TRBJ2-5	TGTGCCAGCAGTTACGAGGGGGAAGGGGAGACCCAGTACTTC	CASSYEGEGETQYF
-	-	TRBV2	TRBJ1-1	TGTGCCAGCCTTAGGTACGGGAACACTGAAGCTTTCTTT	CASLRYGNTEAFF
TRBD2	-	TRBV5-1	TRBJ2-1	TGCGCCAGCAGCTTGGCCAGCGGGGGGGCCAGGTTTAGTGAGCAGTTCTTC	CASSLASGGARFSEQFF
-	-	TRBV5-1	TRBJ1-2	TGCGCCAGCAGCTTGGTCCAGGGGCATGGCTACACCTTC	CASSLVQGHGYTF
-	-	TRBV6-5	TRBJ2-3	TGTGCCAGCAGTCCTCCAGGAGGGGCCACAGATACGCAGTATTTT	CASSPPGGATDTQYF
TRBD2	-	TRBV2	TRBJ2-3	TGTGCCAGCAGCCGGTCAGCGGGGGGGCGTGGCGCAGATACGCAGTATTTT	CASSRSAGGRGADTQYF
-	-	TRBV7-9	TRBJ2-5	TGTGCCAGCAGCTTATCGATCGGGACACAGCAAGAGACCCAGTACTTC	CASSLSIGTQQETQYF
-	once	TRBV6-1	TRBJ1-1	TGTGCCAGCAGTGAACTTGGGCCGCCTGAAGCTTTCTTT	CASSELGPPEAFF
TRBD2	-	TRBV7-8	TRBJ2-3	TGTGCCAGCAGCTTTAAGCGGGGGCGGACAGATACGCAGTATTTT	CASSFKRGRTDTQYF
TRBD1	-	TRBV18	TRBJ2-5	TGTGCCAGCTCACGGGAGTTTTCAGGGGGAGAGACCCAGTACTTC	CASSREFSGGETQYF
TRBD2	-	TRBV7-2	TRBJ2-5	TGTGCCAGCAGCCCTAGGACTAGCGGGGGTCGACTCGCTGGGACCCAGTACTTC	CASSPRTSGGRLAGTQYF
-	-	TRBV18	TRBJ2-7	TGTGCCAGCTCAGTTGGGGTTGGCGAGCAGTACTTC	CASSVGVGEQYF
TRBD1	-	TRBV10-2	TRBJ1-1	TGCGCCAGCAAACAGGGGCACACTGAAGCTTTCTTT	CASKQGHTEAFF
-	-	TRBV5-4	TRBJ1-6	TGTGCCAGCAGCTTGGAGGGGTCAGTAAACTATAATTCACCCCTCCACTTT	CASSLEGSVNYNSPLHF
TRBD1	-	TRBV18	TRBJ2-7	TGTGCCAGCTCACTGTCCGGGACAGGGACCCTGGACGAGCAGTACTTC	CASSLSGTGTLDEQYF
-	-	TRBV6-5	TRBJ2-5	TGTGCCAGCAGTTACGGGTTAGGGAGAGAGACCCAGTACTTC	CASSYGLGRETQYF
-	-	TRBV7-9	TRBJ1-2	TGTGCCCTCGGGGAAGCAAACTATGGCTACACCTTC	CALGEANYGYTF
-	-	TRBV14	TRBJ1-2	TGTGCCAGCAGCCAATATAGAAAAAGGGGGTATGGCTACACCTTC	CASSQYRKRGYGYTF
TRBD1	-	TRBV18	TRBJ2-7	TGTGCCAGCTCGCCAGACAGGGCCAAAATCTCCTACGAGCAGTACTTC	CASSPDRAKISYEQYF
TRBD1	-	TRBV7-9	TRBJ2-7	TGTGCCAGCAGCCCCCGGGGTGGACAGGGTAACGAGCAGTACTTC	CASSPRGGQGNEQYF
TRBD1	once	TRBV5-4	TRBJ2-5	TGTGCCAGCAGCTCCGGACAGGGCCATGGGGAGACCCAGTACTTC	CASSSGQGHGETQYF
TRBD1	-	TRBV28	TRBJ1-5	TGTGCCAGCAGGGGGACAGGGGGCTTAAGTCAGCCCCAGCATTTT	CASRGTGGLSQPQHF
TRBD1	-	TRBV7-2	TRBJ1-2	TGTGCCAGCAGCTTTTCCAGGGACAGGCGAAACTATGGCTACACCTTC	CASSFSRDRRNYGYTF
TRBD1	-	TRBV18	TRBJ1-6	TGTGCCAGCTCAGACCCGGACAGGGGAAATTCACCCCTCCACTTT	CASSDPDRGNSPLHF
-	few	TRBV7-3	TRBJ2-7	TGTGCCACCCGTTGGAGGGATAGTACCTACGAGCAGTACTTC	CATRWRDSTYEQYF
TRBD1	-	TRBV5-1	TRBJ2-7	TGCGCCAGCAGCCAACCCGGGACAGGGGCGTACGAGCAGTACTTC	CASSQPGTGAYEQYF
-	once	TRBV6-1	TRBJ1-1	TGTGCCAGCAGCGACGTTGGGAGGGGGAACACTGAAGCTTTCTTT	CASSDVGRGNTEAFF
-	-	TRBV18	TRBJ1-1	TGTGCCAGCTCACCGAACCCAGGTTCCGGCACTGAAGCTTTCTTT	CASSPNPGSGTEAFF
-	-	TRBV4-1	TRBJ2-1	TGCGCCAGCAGCCAAGCCCAGCGCCTAAACAATGAGCAGTTCTTC	CASSQAQRLNNEQFF